One sample yielded the 13 T cell receptor beta chains listed below, sequenced in a study of tumor-infiltrating lymphocytes in oesophageal squamous cell carcinoma. MiXCR, run by TCRdb on the PCR reads, gives a single entry per CDR3 protein. The sample holds 20,000 or so distinct CDR3 sequences, just over 40% seen once. Sequences were obtained from normal esophageal tissue next to the tumor. The receptor set was obtained from a male donor with esophageal squamous cell carcinoma.

In its sample, this clonotype was seen many times. Just one base apart from a much larger clone, this may be a read error. The rearrangement links TRBV28 to TRBJ2-7; D gene ambiguous. V gave up 7 bases and J gave up 7 bases, with 20 bases separating them. Per the germline V gene, CDR1 is MDHEN and CDR2 is SYDVKM. The CDR3 is 14 amino acids. The CDR3 loop reads CASIPAFPNHEQYF. The CDR3 nucleotides read TGTGCCAGCATCCCTGCATTTCCCAACCATGAGCAGTACTTC.

This clonotype was counted a few times. The chain combines TRBV12-3 or TRBV12-4 with TRBJ2-5, with 8 bases aligning to TRBD1. V was pared by 3 bases and J by 3 bases, with 3 bases of the junction left unmatched. The CDR3 extends over 14 amino acids. This CDR3 is CASSFQQGEETQYF. The CDR3, as DNA: TGTGCCAGCAGTTTTCAACAGGGGGAAGAGACCCAGTACTTC.

The chain combines TRBV11-2 with TRBJ2-7, with TRBD2 as a possible D gene (6 bases). CDR3 size: 13 residues. V lost 5 bases to trimming and J lost 5 bases, with 13 bases between them. Germline V gene data show CDR1 as SGHAT and CDR2 as FQNNGV. CDR3 sequence (DNA): TGTGCCAGCAGCGCCGGACTACCTCACGAGCAGTACTTC. Its translation: CASSAGLPHEQYF.

This chain links TRBV11-2 with TRBJ2-1; possibly TRBD2 for D (7 bases). The end of the DNA is better explained by TRBJ2-7, so the J call may be wrong. The CDR3 consists of 14 residues. Germline CDR1 is SGHAT and CDR2 is FQNNGV. This CDR3 reads CASSLAGARYEQYF. The CDR3 coding sequence is TGTGCCAGCAGCCTGGCGGGGGCGCGATACGAGCAGTACTTC.

A single count supports this clonotype. Just one base apart from a much larger clone, this may be a read error. The chain combines TRBV7-6 with TRBJ2-3, with 11 bases fitting TRBD2. The ends lost 0 bases at V and 14 bases at J; junction bases unmatched: 13. CDR1 SGHVS and CDR2 FNYEAQ come from the germline V gene. The CDR3 has 16 amino acids. The CDR3: CASSLATSGNTGELYF. Written as DNA, the CDR3 is TGTGCCAGCAGCTTAGCGACTAGCGGGAACACCGGGGAGCTGTATTTT.

As regards this clonotype: A much larger clone differs from this one at a single base, so this may be a read error. The J gene is TRBJ2-4, the V gene TRBV18; 8 bases fit TRBD1. Germline CDR1 is KGHSH and CDR2 is LQKENI. The J segment lost 13 bases and the V segment lost 2 bases, leaving 13 bases of the junction unmatched. The CDR3 is 15 residues long. The CDR3 loop reads CASSPSRGPNNEQYF. DNA for the CDR3: TGTGCCAGCTCACCATCCAGGGGGCCTAACAATGAGCAGTACTTC.

This clonotype was observed a few times. The chain uses TRBV5-1 and TRBJ1-4; D ambiguous. Trimming removed 0 bases at V and 0 bases at J, with 6 bases between. The CDR3 covers 15 residues. CDR1 is SGHRS, CDR2 YFSETQ, per germline. The chain's CDR3 is CASSLGDPTNEKLFF. In DNA form, the CDR3 reads TGCGCCAGCAGCTTGGGAGACCCAACTAATGAAAAACTGTTTTTT. The complete variable domain, with remaining parts taken from reference TRBV5-1 and TRBJ1-4, reads KAGVTQTPRYLIKTRGQQVTLSCSPISGHRSVSWYQQTPGQGLQFLFEYFSETQRNKGNFPGRFSGRQFSNSRSEMNVSTLELGDSALYLCASSLGDPTNEKLFFGSGTQLSVL.

This clonotype was picked up many times. The V call is TRBV5-1, the J call TRBJ2-7; 8 bases are a match to TRBD2. The ends lost 4 bases at V and 3 bases at J; junction bases unmatched: 6. CDR3 length: 14 residues. CDR1 is SGHRS, CDR2 YFSETQ, per germline. The CDR3 DNA reads as TGCGCCAGCAGCCCCGGGGGGGGTAGCTACGAGCAGTACTTC. This translates into CASSPGGGSYEQYF.

This clonotype was counted many times. V and J are TRBV25-1 and TRBJ2-2; D possibly matches TRBD1 or TRBD2 (6 bases each). V lost 1 base to trimming and J lost 7 bases, with 13 bases between them. Germline assignment: CDR1 MGHDK and CDR2 SYGVNS. The CDR3 spans 15 residues. In DNA, the CDR3 is TGTGCCAGCAGTGAATGGGGGGCGCTTGGCGGGGAGCTGTTTTTT. Translating gives CASSEWGALGGELFF. The variable domain in full, completed from reference TRBV25-1 and TRBJ2-2, reads EADIYQTPRYLVIGTGKKITLECSQTMGHDKMYWYQQDPGMELHLIHYSYGVNSTEKGDLSSESTVSRIRTEHFPLTLESARPSHTSQYLCASSEWGALGGELFFGEGSRLTVL.

This clonotype appeared a few times. The chain uses TRBV7-2 and TRBJ2-5; 9 bases are a match to TRBD2. The J call could be wrong; TRBJ2-1 is a better fit for the DNA end. CDR1 is SGHTA and CDR2 is FQGNSA in the germline V gene. CDR3 length equals 17 residues. The CDR3 DNA is TGTGCCAGCAGCTTAAGGGGACTAGCATCCTACTACAATGAGCAGTTCTTC. This sequence encodes CASSLRGLASYYNEQFF.

This clonotype was picked up a small number of times. The rearrangement uses TRBV18 and TRBJ2-5, with 9 bases lining up with TRBD2. This CDR3 contains 22 residues. Germline CDR1 KGHSH, CDR2 LQKENI. Trimming took 6 bases from V and 2 from J; bases not matched to a gene: 28. The CDR3 nucleotides are TGTGCCAGCTCGCAACTAACAGGGTATAGCGGGAGTCGGGTCACCACGCAAGAGACCCAGTACTTC. Protein sequence: CASSQLTGYSGSRVTTQETQYF.

V and J are TRBV12-3 or TRBV12-4 and TRBJ1-1, with D hard to call. CDR3 length: 12 amino acids. Trimming removed 0 bases at V and 11 bases at J, with 10 bases between. CDR3 residues: CASSLAAGGAFF. The CDR3 nucleotides are TGTGCCAGCAGTTTAGCGGCGGGAGGGGCTTTCTTT.

This clonotype has a single count. This chain uses TRBV10-3 with TRBJ2-3; TRBD2 might be the D (5 bases). CDR3 length: 17 residues. Trimming shortened V by 1 base and J by 6 bases, and 20 bases separated the two germline ends. The germline CDR1 and CDR2 sequences are ENHRY and SYGVKD. The CDR3 bases are TGTGCCATCAGTGAGTGGCAACCCCTTAGGCGCGGGGATACGCAGTATTTT. Its translation: CAISEWQPLRRGDTQYF.